This TCR beta chain was identified during a study of identifying expanded T cells in peripheral blood. This clone was observed once. No antigen is known for it. Healthy donors had no documented immune events, such as infections, while sampled. Clones were sequenced by immunoSEQ multiplex PCR, and TCRdb holds only the in-frame ones, with some missing. Altogether 95,000 to 150,000 clones are present, 75% to 90% being singletons, with the ten largest covering 3.3%. Broader study findings: Over two and four weeks, about 16 and 20 clones changed, versus around 1.3 between replicates. Across healthy donors, higher total template counts meant significantly greater approximately two-week count variance.

This CDR3 is 15 amino acids long. Germline loops: CDR1 MNHNY, CDR2 SVGAGI (reference sequence). V gave up 6 bases and J gave up 8 bases, with 22 bases separating them. The chain has TRBV6-6 and TRBJ1-1; perhaps TRBD1 as D (6 bases). The sequence derives from a person aged 18 to 70 in good health. The sample taken for sequencing was blood. The CDR3 coding sequence is TGTGCCAGCAGCCTATGGGACACCTTCAATCGGGAAGCTTTCTTT. This sequence encodes CASSLWDTFNREAFF.